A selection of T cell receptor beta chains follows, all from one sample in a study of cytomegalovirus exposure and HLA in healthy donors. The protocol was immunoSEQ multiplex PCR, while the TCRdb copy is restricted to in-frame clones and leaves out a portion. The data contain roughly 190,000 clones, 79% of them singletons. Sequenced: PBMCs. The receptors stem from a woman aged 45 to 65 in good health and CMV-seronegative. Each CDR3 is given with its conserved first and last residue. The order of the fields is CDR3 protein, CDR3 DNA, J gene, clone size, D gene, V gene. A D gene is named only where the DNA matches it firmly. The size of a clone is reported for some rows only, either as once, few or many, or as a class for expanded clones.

CASSVRPGRETQYF	TGTGCCAGCAGCGTTCGACCAGGGCGAGAGACCCAGTACTTC	TRBJ2-5	.	.	TRBV9
CASSSRSGRGTGELFF	TGTGCCAGCAGCTCTCGGAGCGGGAGAGGCACCGGGGAGCTGTTTTTT	TRBJ2-2	.	TRBD2	TRBV7-9
CASRRAMNTGELFF	TGTGCCAGCAGGCGGGCGATGAACACCGGGGAGCTGTTTTTT	TRBJ2-2	.	.	TRBV2
CASSQERGPIEQFF	TGCGCCAGCAGCCAAGAGCGGGGGCCCATTGAGCAGTTCTTC	TRBJ2-1	.	.	TRBV4-1
CASRRLGGNTEAFF	TGTGCCAGCCGGAGACTGGGGGGGAACACTGAAGCTTTCTTT	TRBJ1-1	once	.	TRBV25-1
CATTLRGYTF	TGTGCCACTACCCTAAGAGGCTACACCTTC	TRBJ1-2	.	.	TRBV6-1
CASSYPQIDTQYF	TGTGCCAGCAGCTACCCCCAGATTGATACGCAGTATTTT	TRBJ2-3	.	.	TRBV7-9
CSVKAGPVREQFF	TGCAGCGTAAAAGCGGGCCCCGTACGTGAGCAGTTCTTC	TRBJ2-1	.	.	TRBV29-1
CASSSGQRNSYEQYF	TGTGCCAGCAGCTCTGGACAAAGGAACTCCTACGAGCAGTACTTC	TRBJ2-7	.	.	TRBV7-6
CASSLGTRVDYEQYF	TGTGCCAGCAGCTTAGGGACACGGGTCGACTACGAGCAGTACTTC	TRBJ2-7	once	.	TRBV14
CASSESGYEQYF	TGTGCCAGCAGTGAATCGGGGTACGAGCAGTACTTC	TRBJ2-7	.	.	TRBV2
CASSFGKGQETQYF	TGTGCCAGCAGCTTCGGGAAAGGCCAAGAGACCCAGTACTTC	TRBJ2-5	.	.	TRBV7-2
CSATQGSNQPQHF	TGCAGCGCAACTCAGGGTAGCAATCAGCCCCAGCATTTT	TRBJ1-5	few	.	TRBV29-1
CASTTIRGNSPLHF	TGTGCCAGCACCACCATAAGGGGGAATTCACCCCTCCACTTT	TRBJ1-6	few	.	TRBV7-2
CAITGYRNTEAFF	TGTGCCATTACAGGGTATCGGAACACTGAAGCTTTCTTT	TRBJ1-1	few	.	TRBV10-3
CASSPPLDSQNSPLHF	TGTGCCAGCAGCCCCCCCCTGGACAGTCAGAATTCCCCCCTCCACTTT	TRBJ1-6	.	.	TRBV7-9
CASSLGTGGAYNEQFF	TGTGCCAGCAGCTTAGGGACAGGGGGGGCCTACAATGAGCAGTTCTTC	TRBJ2-1	.	TRBD1	TRBV7-9
CASSTRGLAGGGSQETQYF	TGCGCCAGCAGCACTCGCGGGCTAGCGGGAGGGGGGTCCCAAGAGACCCAGTACTTC	TRBJ2-5	once	TRBD2	TRBV5-1
CASSLVGKDQPQHF	TGTGCCAGCAGCTTAGTGGGCAAAGATCAGCCCCAGCATTTT	TRBJ1-5	.	.	TRBV7-9
CASSLASGRNNEQFF	TGCGCCAGCAGCTTGGCTAGCGGGAGAAACAATGAGCAGTTCTTC	TRBJ2-1	.	TRBD2	TRBV5-1
CASSPTGLTTNEKLFF	TGCGCCAGCAGCCCAACGGGACTCACAACTAATGAAAAACTGTTTTTT	TRBJ1-4	.	.	TRBV5-1
CASSETGTANNYGYTF	TGTGCCAGCAGTGAGACCGGGACAGCAAACAACTATGGCTACACCTTC	TRBJ1-2	.	TRBD1	TRBV6-1
CASSLETGGDYGYTF	TGTGCCAGCAGCCTGGAGACAGGGGGCGACTATGGCTACACCTTC	TRBJ1-2	few	TRBD1	TRBV11-1
CASSHPGFNQPQHF	TGTGCCAGCAGCCATCCAGGGTTCAATCAGCCCCAGCATTTT	TRBJ1-5	.	.	TRBV4-2
CSSRLGQWETQYF	TGTTCCAGCAGGTTAGGACAGTGGGAGACCCAGTACTTC	TRBJ2-5	.	.	TRBV7-9
CASSLERGGRLADTQYF	TGTGCCAGCAGCTTAGAGCGGGGGGGCCGGCTGGCAGATACGCAGTATTTT	TRBJ2-3	.	TRBD2	TRBV7-2
CAAWDRGNTYEQYF	TGTGCCGCTTGGGACAGGGGAAATACCTACGAGCAGTACTTC	TRBJ2-7	.	TRBD1	TRBV6-5
CASSVGWTGNYGYTF	TGTGCCAGCAGCGTGGGGTGGACGGGAAACTATGGCTACACCTTC	TRBJ1-2	.	.	TRBV5-4